This T cell receptor beta chain originates from a study of blood T cell repertoires in COVID-19. Study details: Researchers got acute and convalescent COVID-19 samples from the United States, Italy and Spain. PBMCs, B-cell-depleted T cells, or T cells provided the cDNA or gDNA that made up the material.

CDR3 length: 13 residues. Germline-derived CDR1 and CDR2 are KGHSH and LQKENI. Trimming left V 6 bases short and J 0 bases short, with 8 bases between. Original processing methods: Reference gene primer amplification in the assay estimated nucleated cell counts. TCRdb's copy holds only in-frame clones and misses some; the assay was immunoSEQ multiplex PCR. V, J and clone size are those of that table, while D and trimming were read from the DNA. In the table there are around 270,000 clones, 65% to 85% of which are singletons. This TCR was sampled from a woman in her thirties or forties who had recovered from COVID-19. Input material: peripheral blood. This chain connects TRBV18 to TRBJ1-1; the D is unclear. The DNA for the CDR3 is TGTGCCAGCTCTCCGCTAATGAACACTGAAGCTTTCTTT. This encodes CASSPLMNTEAFF.